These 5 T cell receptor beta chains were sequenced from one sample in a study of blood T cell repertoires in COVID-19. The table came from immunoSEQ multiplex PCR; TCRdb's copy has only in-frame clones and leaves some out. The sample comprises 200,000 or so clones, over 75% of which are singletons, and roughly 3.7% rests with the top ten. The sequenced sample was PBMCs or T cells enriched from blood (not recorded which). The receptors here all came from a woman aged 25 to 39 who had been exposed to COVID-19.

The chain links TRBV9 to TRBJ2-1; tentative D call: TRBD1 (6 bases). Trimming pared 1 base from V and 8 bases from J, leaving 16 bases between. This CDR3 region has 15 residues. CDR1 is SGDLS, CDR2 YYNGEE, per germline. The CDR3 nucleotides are TGTGCCAGCAGCGTAAAGGGCGGCGAGGGGGATGAGCAGTTCTTC. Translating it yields CASSVKGGEGDEQFF.

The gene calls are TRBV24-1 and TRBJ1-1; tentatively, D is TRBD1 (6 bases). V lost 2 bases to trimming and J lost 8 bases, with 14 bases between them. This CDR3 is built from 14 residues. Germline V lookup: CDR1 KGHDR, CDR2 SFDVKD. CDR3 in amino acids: CATSDSNDRLEAFF. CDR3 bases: TGTGCCACCAGTGATTCCAACGACAGGCTAGAAGCTTTCTTT.

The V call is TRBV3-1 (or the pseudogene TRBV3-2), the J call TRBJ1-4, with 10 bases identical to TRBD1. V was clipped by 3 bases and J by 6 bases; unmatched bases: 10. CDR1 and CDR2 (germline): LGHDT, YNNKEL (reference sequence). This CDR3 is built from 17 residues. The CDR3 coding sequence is TGTGCCAGCAGCCAGACAGGGGGCGGACTAACGGATGAAAAACTGTTTTTT. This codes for CASSQTGGGLTDEKLFF.

The DNA for the CDR3 is TGTGCCAGCAGCCAAGCAGCGGGAGATACGCAGTATTTT. It codes for CASSQAAGDTQYF. This chain connects TRBV3-1 (or the pseudogene TRBV3-2) to TRBJ2-3, with D maybe TRBD2 (6 bases). CDR3 length equals 13 residues. CDR1 is LGHDT and CDR2 is YNNKEL in the germline V gene (reference sequence). V dropped 1 base and J dropped 5 bases, with 7 bases sitting between them.

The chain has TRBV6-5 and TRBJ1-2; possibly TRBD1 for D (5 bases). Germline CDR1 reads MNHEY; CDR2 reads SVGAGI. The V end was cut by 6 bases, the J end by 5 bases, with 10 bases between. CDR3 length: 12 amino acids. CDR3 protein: CASSARDYGYTF. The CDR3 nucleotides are TGTGCCAGCAGCGCCAGGGATTATGGCTACACCTTC.